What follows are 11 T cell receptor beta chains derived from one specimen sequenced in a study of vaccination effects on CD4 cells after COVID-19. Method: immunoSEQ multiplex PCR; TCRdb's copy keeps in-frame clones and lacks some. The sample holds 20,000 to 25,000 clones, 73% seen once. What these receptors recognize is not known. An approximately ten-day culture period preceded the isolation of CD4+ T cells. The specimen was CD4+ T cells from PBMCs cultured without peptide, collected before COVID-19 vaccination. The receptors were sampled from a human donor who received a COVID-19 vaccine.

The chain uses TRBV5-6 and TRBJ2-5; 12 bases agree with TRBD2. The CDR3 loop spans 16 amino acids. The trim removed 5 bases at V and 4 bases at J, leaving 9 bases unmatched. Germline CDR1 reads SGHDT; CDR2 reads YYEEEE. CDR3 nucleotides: TGTGCCAGCAGGTTCCCACTAGCGGGGGGTCGAGAGACCCAGTACTTC. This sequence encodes CASRFPLAGGRETQYF.

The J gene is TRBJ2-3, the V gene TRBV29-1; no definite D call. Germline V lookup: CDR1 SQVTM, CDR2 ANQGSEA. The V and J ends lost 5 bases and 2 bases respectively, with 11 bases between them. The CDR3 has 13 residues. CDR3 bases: TGCAGCGTTAGGATGGGATACACAGATACGCAGTATTTT. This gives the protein CSVRMGYTDTQYF.

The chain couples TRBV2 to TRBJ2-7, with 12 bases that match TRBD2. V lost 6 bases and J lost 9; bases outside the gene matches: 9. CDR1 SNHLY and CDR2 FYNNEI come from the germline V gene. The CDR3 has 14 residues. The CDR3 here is CASSQTSGGRGQYF. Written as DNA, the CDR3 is TGTGCCAGCAGCCAGACTAGCGGGGGTCGTGGGCAGTACTTC.

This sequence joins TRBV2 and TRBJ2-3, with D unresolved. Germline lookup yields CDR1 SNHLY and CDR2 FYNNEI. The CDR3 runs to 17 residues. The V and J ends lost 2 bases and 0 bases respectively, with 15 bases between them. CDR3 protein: CASSERRLDVSTDTQYF. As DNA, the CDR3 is TGTGCCAGCAGTGAAAGAAGACTCGACGTTAGCACAGATACGCAGTATTTT.

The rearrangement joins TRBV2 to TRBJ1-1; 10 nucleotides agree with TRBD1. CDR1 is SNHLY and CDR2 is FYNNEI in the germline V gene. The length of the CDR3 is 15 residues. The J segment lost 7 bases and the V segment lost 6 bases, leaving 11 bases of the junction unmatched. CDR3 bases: TGTGCCAGCAGAAGAGGGACAGGGGAGTTTGGTGAAGCTTTCTTT. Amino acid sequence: CASRRGTGEFGEAFF.

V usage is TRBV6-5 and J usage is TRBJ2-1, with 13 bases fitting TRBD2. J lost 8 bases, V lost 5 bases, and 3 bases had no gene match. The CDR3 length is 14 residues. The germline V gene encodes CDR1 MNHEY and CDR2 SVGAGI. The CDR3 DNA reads TGTGCCAGCAGTCTACTAGCGGGAGGGTATGAGCAGTTCTTC. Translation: CASSLLAGGYEQFF.

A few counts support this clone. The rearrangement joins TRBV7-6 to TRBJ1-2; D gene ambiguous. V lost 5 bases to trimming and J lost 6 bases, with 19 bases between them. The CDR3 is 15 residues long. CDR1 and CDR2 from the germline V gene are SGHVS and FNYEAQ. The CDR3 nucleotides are TGTGCCAGCAGCCCGTCTAACGGCGCGGGGAATGGCTACACCTTC. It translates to CASSPSNGAGNGYTF.

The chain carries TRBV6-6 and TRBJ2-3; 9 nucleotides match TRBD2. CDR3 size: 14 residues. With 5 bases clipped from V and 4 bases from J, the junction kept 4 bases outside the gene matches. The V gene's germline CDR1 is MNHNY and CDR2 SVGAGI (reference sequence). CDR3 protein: CASSPGLASDTQYF. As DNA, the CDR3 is TGTGCCAGCAGTCCCGGACTAGCGTCAGATACGCAGTATTTT.

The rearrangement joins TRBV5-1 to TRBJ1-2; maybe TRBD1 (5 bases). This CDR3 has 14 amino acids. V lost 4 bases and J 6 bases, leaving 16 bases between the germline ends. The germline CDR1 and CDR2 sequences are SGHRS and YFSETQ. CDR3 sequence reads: CASSPKGVWDGYTF. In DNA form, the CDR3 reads TGCGCCAGCAGCCCTAAAGGGGTATGGGATGGCTACACCTTC. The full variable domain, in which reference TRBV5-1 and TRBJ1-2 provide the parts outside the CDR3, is KAGVTQTPRYLIKTRGQQVTLSCSPISGHRSVSWYQQTPGQGLQFLFEYFSETQRNKGNFPGRFSGRQFSNSRSEMNVSTLELGDSALYLCASSPKGVWDGYTFGSGTRLTVV.

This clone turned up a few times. As DNA, the CDR3 is TGTGCCAGCTCTAGGGACAGCTCCCCCTACGAGCAGTACTTC. This sequence encodes CASSRDSSPYEQYF. V gene TRBV18 combines with J gene TRBJ2-7; 7 bases map to TRBD1. The CDR3 loop spans 14 amino acids. The V and J ends lost 6 bases and 2 bases, in that order; junction bases with no gene match: 7. Germline lookup yields CDR1 KGHSH and CDR2 LQKENI.

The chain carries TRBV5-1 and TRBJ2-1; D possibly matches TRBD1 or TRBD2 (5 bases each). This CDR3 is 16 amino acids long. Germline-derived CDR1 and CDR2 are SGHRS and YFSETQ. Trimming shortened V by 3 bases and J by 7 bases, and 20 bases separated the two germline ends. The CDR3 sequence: CASSSGRRSSGNEQFF. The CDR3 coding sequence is TGCGCCAGCAGCTCGGGACGTCGATCTTCGGGGAATGAGCAGTTCTTC.